One sample yielded the 17 T cell receptor beta chains listed below, sequenced in a study of T cells in pancreatic ductal adenocarcinoma. Selected pancreatic ductal adenocarcinoma patients had undergone surgery without neoadjuvant therapy. Only in-frame clones appear in the TCRdb table, and some are missing; sequencing was by immunoSEQ multiplex PCR. This sample yields about 97,000 clones, of which 90% to 95% are seen a single time; about 3% belongs to the top ten. The sequenced material came from PBMCs. All receptors come from a human donor with pancreatic ductal adenocarcinoma.

This chain joins TRBV18 and TRBJ2-7, with TRBD1 matching over 7 bases. The CDR3 contains 15 residues. Germline values: CDR1 KGHSH, CDR2 LQKENI. V was pared by 3 bases and J by 5 bases, with 10 bases of the junction left unmatched. The CDR3 sequence: CASSPSRQGKNEQYF. CDR3 in DNA: TGTGCCAGCTCACCCTCAAGACAGGGTAAGAACGAGCAGTACTTC.

V is TRBV15 and J is TRBJ2-5; 8 positions match TRBD2. This CDR3 contains 15 residues. V lost 1 base and J lost 7; bases outside the gene matches: 8. Germline V gives CDR1 LNHNV, CDR2 YYDKDF (reference sequence). CDR3 amino acids: CATSRVLAGIGTQYF. The CDR3 coding sequence is TGTGCCACCAGCAGAGTCCTAGCGGGTATCGGGACCCAGTACTTC. The entire variable domain, with the rest obtained from reference TRBV15 and TRBJ2-5, is as follows: DAMVIQNPRYQVTQFGKPVTLSCSQTLNHNVMYWYQQKSSQAPKLLFHYYDKDFNNEADTPDNFQSRRPNTSFCFLDIRSPGLGDTAMYLCATSRVLAGIGTQYFGPGTRLLVL.

This chain joins TRBV11-2 and TRBJ2-1; 10 bases are a match to TRBD2. CDR3 length: 15 amino acids. The germline V gene has CDR1 SGHAT and CDR2 FQNNGV. After removal of 2 bases from V and 9 bases from J, the junction contained 7 bases not matched to a gene. This CDR3 is CASSLPPSGRSEQFF. CDR3 nucleotide sequence: TGTGCCAGCAGCTTACCCCCTAGCGGGAGATCTGAGCAGTTCTTC.

This sequence joins TRBV5-5 and TRBJ2-7; 14 nucleotides match TRBD2. V lost 5 bases and J lost 5; bases outside the gene matches: 6. The CDR3 has 15 amino acids. Germline V lookup: CDR1 SGHKS, CDR2 YYEKEE (reference sequence). CDR3 sequence: CASRGTSGSYDEQYF. CDR3 bases: TGTGCCAGCAGGGGGACTAGCGGGAGTTATGACGAGCAGTACTTC.

The gene calls are TRBV14 and TRBJ2-2, with 11 positions matching TRBD2. With 6 bases clipped from V and 4 bases from J, the junction kept 7 bases outside the gene matches. This CDR3 contains 16 residues. The germline CDR1 and CDR2 sequences are SGHDN and FVKESK. The CDR3 DNA is TGTGCCAGCAGGCCTCTAGCGGGAGGACCCACCGGGGAGCTGTTTTTT. Its translation: CASRPLAGGPTGELFF. The full variable domain, with the rest looked up from reference TRBV14 and TRBJ2-2, is EAGVTQFPSHSVIEKGQTVTLRCDPISGHDNLYWYRRVMGKEIKFLLHFVKESKQDESGMPNNRFLAERTGGTYSTLKVQPAELEDSGVYFCASRPLAGGPTGELFFGEGSRLTVL.

J is TRBJ2-5 and V is TRBV28; TRBD2 aligns across 7 bases. V shed 6 bases and J 4 bases; nucleotides not matched to a gene: 11. CDR3 size: 15 residues. Germline CDR1 MDHEN, CDR2 SYDVKM. CDR3 bases: TGTGCCAGCAGCCCGGGGTCTAGCGGAGGAGAGACCCAGTACTTC. This sequence encodes CASSPGSSGGETQYF. The entire variable domain, with the rest obtained from reference TRBV28 and TRBJ2-5, is as follows: DVKVTQSSRYLVKRTGEKVFLECVQDMDHENMFWYRQDPGLGLRLIYFSYDVKMKEKGDIPEGYSVSREKKERFSLILESASTNQTSMYLCASSPGSSGGETQYFGPGTRLLVL.

This chain joins TRBV5-1 and TRBJ2-7, with 10 bases identical to TRBD2. The V gene end was trimmed by 4 bases and the J gene end by 4 bases; junction bases not matched to a gene: 8. The germline V gene has CDR1 SGHRS and CDR2 YFSETQ. The CDR3 is 15 residues long. The CDR3 DNA reads TGCGCCAGCAGCGCACTAGCGGGGATAGAGTACGAGCAGTACTTC. This codes for CASSALAGIEYEQYF.

This chain uses TRBV5-5 with TRBJ2-7, with 12 bases lining up with TRBD2. The CDR3 runs to 15 residues. Germline loops: CDR1 SGHKS, CDR2 YYEKEE (reference sequence). V dropped 4 bases and J dropped 7; count of bases not matched to a gene: 9. The CDR3 DNA reads TGTGCCAGCAGCCCCCGACTAGCGGGAGTGGGGGAGCAGTACTTC. This encodes CASSPRLAGVGEQYF.

This chain uses TRBV9 with TRBJ1-1; no reliable D call. Trimming cost V 0 bases and J 3 bases, with 6 bases left between them. CDR1 and CDR2 from the germline V gene are SGDLS and YYNGEE. The CDR3 sequence is 13 residues long. The CDR3 protein is CASSVDQDTEAFF. The CDR3 DNA reads TGTGCCAGCAGCGTAGACCAGGACACTGAAGCTTTCTTT.

The chain is built from TRBV5-1 and TRBJ2-7; weak D call: TRBD2 (7 bases). The germline V gene has CDR1 SGHRS and CDR2 YFSETQ. Between the trimmed V and J ends, which lost 2 bases and 0 bases, there was a span of 15 bases. CDR3 length: 16 amino acids. Here the CDR3 reads CASSFYRGASSYEQYF. In nucleotides, the CDR3 is TGCGCCAGCAGCTTTTATCGGGGGGCAAGCTCCTACGAGCAGTACTTC.

V usage is TRBV4-1 and J usage is TRBJ1-4; the match to TRBD1 covers 9 bases. Looked up from germline, CDR1 is MGHRA and CDR2 is YSYEKL. This CDR3 has 17 amino acids. Trimming took 4 bases from V and 4 from J; bases not matched to a gene: 10. The CDR3 DNA follows: TGCGCCAGCAGCCTGTCGGGACAGGGTTACTTTAATGAAAAACTGTTTTTT. Protein sequence: CASSLSGQGYFNEKLFF.

The chain combines TRBV2 with TRBJ2-3, with a tentative D call TRBD2 (5 bases). V gave up 7 bases and J gave up 1 base, with 9 bases separating them. Germline values: CDR1 SNHLY, CDR2 FYNNEI. The CDR3 totals 13 residues. The CDR3 DNA reads as TGTGCCAGCAAAGGAGGCGGCACAGATACGCAGTATTTT. Encoded protein: CASKGGGTDTQYF.

V gene TRBV4-2 combines with J gene TRBJ1-2; D call uncertain. The V end was cut by 3 bases, the J end by 2 bases, with 4 bases between. Per the germline V gene, CDR1 is LGHNA and CDR2 is YNFKEQ. CDR3 size: 12 residues. CDR3 sequence reads: CASSQQNYGYTF. The CDR3 DNA reads TGTGCCAGCAGCCAGCAGAACTATGGCTACACCTTC.

This clone was picked up one time. The chain employs TRBV4-3 and TRBJ2-7; TRBD2 is a possible D gene (6 bases). Trimming pared 1 base from V and 2 bases from J, leaving 6 bases between. This CDR3 spans 13 amino acids. Germline V lookup: CDR1 LGHNA, CDR2 YSLEER. CDR3 sequence reads: CASSQGGAYEQYF. The CDR3 bases are TGCGCCAGCAGCCAAGGCGGGGCCTACGAGCAGTACTTC.

This chain uses TRBV5-1 with TRBJ2-7; weak D call: TRBD1 (6 bases). Looked up from germline, CDR1 is SGHRS and CDR2 is YFSETQ. Trimming shortened V by 0 bases and J by 4 bases, and 14 bases separated the two germline ends. The CDR3 consists of 15 residues. CDR3: CASSLDPGQTYEQYF. CDR3 sequence (DNA): TGCGCCAGCAGCTTGGACCCGGGACAAACATACGAGCAGTACTTC.

This sequence joins TRBV7-6 and TRBJ2-5; D gene uncertain. The V and J ends lost 0 bases and 2 bases respectively, with 4 bases between them. Germline CDR1 is SGHVS and CDR2 is FNYEAQ. The CDR3 is 13 residues long. In DNA form, the CDR3 reads TGTGCCAGCAGCTTAGCTCGGCAAGAGACCCAGTACTTC. This codes for CASSLARQETQYF.

This clone was counted between two and nine times. The chain links TRBV27 to TRBJ2-4; 7 positions match TRBD1. V shed 4 bases and J 10 bases; nucleotides not matched to a gene: 7. Germline CDR1 MNHEY, CDR2 SMNVEV (reference sequence). CDR3 length: 13 amino acids. Here the CDR3 reads CASSSRDSLIQYF. Here the CDR3 DNA reads TGTGCCAGCAGTTCTCGGGACAGTTTAATTCAGTACTTC.